The 10 T cell receptor beta chains reported below all come from one sample, sequenced in a study of cytomegalovirus exposure and HLA in healthy donors. Use of 60 Vbeta and 13 Jbeta primers characterized the PCR. The repertoire was sequenced with immunoSEQ multiplex PCR; TCRdb's copy has only in-frame clones and lacks some. The profile shows around 76,000 clones, around four fifths of them singletons. The sequencing input was PBMCs. These receptors were collected from a woman in her forties in good health and CMV-seropositive.

The V and J genes are TRBV5-6 and TRBJ1-6; D may be TRBD1 (5 bases). Germline V lookup: CDR1 SGHDT, CDR2 YYEEEE. Between the trimmed V and J ends, which lost 0 bases and 6 bases, there was a span of 7 bases. This CDR3 is built from 14 residues. The CDR3 bases are TGTGCCAGCAGCTTGGACAGGCCTAATTCACCCCTCCACTTT. Amino acids: CASSLDRPNSPLHF.

The CDR3 region has the DNA TGCGCCAGCAGTCATGTGAGGCGGCTCACTGAAGCTTTCTTT. It encodes CASSHVRRLTEAFF. The rearrangement joins TRBV23-1 to TRBJ1-1, with no clear D. TRBV23-1 belongs to the ORF category, with a function that is uncertain. The CDR3 covers 14 residues. V lost 3 bases to trimming and J lost 4 bases, with 12 bases between them.

This chain uses TRBV7-6 with TRBJ2-1; 16 bases map to TRBD2. CDR3 length equals 18 residues. Germline CDR1 reads SGHVS; CDR2 reads FNYEAQ. The ends lost 5 bases at V and 4 bases at J; junction bases unmatched: 8. CDR3 sequence reads: CASSHGTSGGAGYNEQFF. In nucleotides, the CDR3 is TGTGCCAGCAGCCACGGGACTAGCGGGGGGGCCGGGTACAATGAGCAGTTCTTC. The complete variable domain, with remaining parts taken from reference TRBV7-6 and TRBJ2-1, reads GAGVSQSPRYKVTKRGQDVALRCDPISGHVSLYWYRQALGQGPEFLTYFNYEAQQDKSGLPNDRFSAERPEGSISTLTIQRTEQRDSAMYRCASSHGTSGGAGYNEQFFGPGTRLTVL.

The rearrangement joins TRBV19 to TRBJ1-4; a weak D match, TRBD1 (6 bases). This CDR3 has 15 residues. V lost 5 bases and J 0 bases, leaving 10 bases between the germline ends. The germline CDR1 and CDR2 sequences are LNHDA and SQIVND (reference sequence). The CDR3 nucleotides read TGTGCCAGTAGTTCGACAGGTACAACTAATGAAAAACTGTTTTTT. This sequence encodes CASSSTGTTNEKLFF.

This chain links TRBV30 with TRBJ1-1; TRBD1 agrees at 7 bases. The CDR3 consists of 13 residues. V gave up 3 bases and J gave up 4 bases; unmatched junction bases: 5. Germline V lookup: CDR1 GTSNPN, CDR2 SVGIG (reference sequence). CDR3 coding DNA: TGTGCCTGGAGACCAGGGGGGACCACTGAAGCTTTCTTT. Its translation is CAWRPGGTTEAFF.

V usage is TRBV6-1 and J usage is TRBJ2-2; TRBD2 matches 8 bases. The CDR3 contains 16 residues. Germline CDR1 reads MNHNS; CDR2 reads SASEGT. The ends lost 1 base at V and 4 bases at J; junction bases unmatched: 5. The CDR3 protein is CASSEEGGGSTGELFF. CDR3 in DNA: TGTGCCAGCAGTGAAGAGGGCGGGGGGAGCACCGGGGAGCTGTTTTTT.

The chain carries TRBV28 and TRBJ2-7; D perhaps matches TRBD2 (5 bases). The length of the CDR3 is 14 residues. In germline, CDR1 is MDHEN, CDR2 SYDVKM. V was trimmed by 4 bases and J by 6 bases, leaving 16 bases between them. The CDR3 nucleotides are TGTGCCAGCAGTTCCTCCCTCACGAGGGTCGAGCAGTACTTC. It specifies CASSSSLTRVEQYF.

This clone was seen a handful of times. The chain has TRBV6-6 and TRBJ2-5, with D unresolved. The ends were cut back, 7 bases at V and 2 bases at J, with 14 bases in the middle. The germline V gene encodes CDR1 MNHNY and CDR2 SVGAGI (reference sequence). This CDR3 region has 14 residues. CDR3 sequence: CASISGSPQETQYF. The DNA for the CDR3 is TGTGCCAGCATCAGTGGCAGTCCTCAAGAGACCCAGTACTTC.

The table lists this clone with a few counts. The CDR3 is CASTPSGRYTEAFF. In nucleotides, the CDR3 is TGTGCCAGCACCCCATCGGGGAGATACACTGAAGCTTTCTTT. The chain is built from TRBV6-1 and TRBJ1-1, with D uncertain. This CDR3 comprises 14 residues. Germline V gene data show CDR1 as MNHNS and CDR2 as SASEGT. The V end was cut by 7 bases, the J end by 3 bases, with 15 bases between.

The chain combines TRBV7-2 with TRBJ2-5; TRBD2 matches at 7 bases. Trimming removed 3 bases from V and 4 bases from J; junction bases left unmatched: 5. The V gene's germline CDR1 is SGHTA and CDR2 FQGNSA. The CDR3 is 14 residues long. The CDR3 protein is CASSFRGGGETQYF. The CDR3, as DNA: TGTGCCAGCAGCTTTCGCGGGGGAGGAGAGACCCAGTACTTC.